This record looks at one T cell receptor beta chain sequence and its context. Its antigen is undetermined. This sample was taken from a study of T cell repertoires in cytomegalovirus infection. MiXCR was run by TCRdb on the reads, yielding one entry per CDR3 protein. The repertoire includes some 800,000 distinct CDR3 sequences, less than 35% of them detected once, and 9.5% to 15% sits in the top ten. The CDR3 is made up of 13 amino acids. Germline CDR1 reads DFQATT; CDR2 reads SNEGSKA (reference sequence). V was shortened by 0 bases and J by 5 bases, with 8 bases between the two germline ends. Regarding the study as a whole: Ex vivo responses were dominated by HLA-C-restricted CMV-specific TCR beta clonotypes.

V usage is TRBV20-1 and J usage is TRBJ2-1; possible D gene TRBD1, 5 bases. This receptor was identified in a human donor in good health (CMV status not recorded). Some clones in this sample may be carry-over from other donors' samples. Sequenced here: cultured CD8+ T cells from PBMCs, sampled from culture after CMV antigen stimulation. Here the CDR3 reads CSARERGHNEQFF. CDR3 in DNA: TGCAGTGCTAGAGAAAGGGGCCACAATGAGCAGTTCTTC.